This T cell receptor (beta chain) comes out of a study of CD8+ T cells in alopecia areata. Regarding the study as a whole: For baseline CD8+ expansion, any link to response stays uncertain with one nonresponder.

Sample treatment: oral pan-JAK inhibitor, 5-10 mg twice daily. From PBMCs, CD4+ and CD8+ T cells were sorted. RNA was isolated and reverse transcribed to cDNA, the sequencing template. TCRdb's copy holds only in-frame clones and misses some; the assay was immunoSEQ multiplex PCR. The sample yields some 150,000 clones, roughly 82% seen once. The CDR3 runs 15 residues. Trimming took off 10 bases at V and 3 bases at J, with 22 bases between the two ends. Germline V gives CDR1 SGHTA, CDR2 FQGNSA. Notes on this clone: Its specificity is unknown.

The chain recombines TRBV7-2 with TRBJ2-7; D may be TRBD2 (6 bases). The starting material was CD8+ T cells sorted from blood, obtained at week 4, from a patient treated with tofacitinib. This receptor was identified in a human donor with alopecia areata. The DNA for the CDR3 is TGTGCCACAGACGTCAGGTGCGGGGTTTTCTACGAGCAGTACTTC. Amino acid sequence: CATDVRCGVFYEQYF.